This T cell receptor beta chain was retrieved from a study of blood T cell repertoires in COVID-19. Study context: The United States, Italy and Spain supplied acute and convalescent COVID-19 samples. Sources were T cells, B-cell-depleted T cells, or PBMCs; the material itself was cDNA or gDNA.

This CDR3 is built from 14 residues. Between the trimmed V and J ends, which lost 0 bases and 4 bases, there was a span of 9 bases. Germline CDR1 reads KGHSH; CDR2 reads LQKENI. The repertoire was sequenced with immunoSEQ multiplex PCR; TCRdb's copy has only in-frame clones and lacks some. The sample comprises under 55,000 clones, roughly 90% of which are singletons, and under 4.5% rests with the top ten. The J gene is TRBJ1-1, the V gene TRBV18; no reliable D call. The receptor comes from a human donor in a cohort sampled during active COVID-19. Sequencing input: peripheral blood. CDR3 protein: CASSPPNPSTEAFF. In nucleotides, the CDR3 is TGTGCCAGCTCACCACCAAACCCCAGCACTGAAGCTTTCTTT.